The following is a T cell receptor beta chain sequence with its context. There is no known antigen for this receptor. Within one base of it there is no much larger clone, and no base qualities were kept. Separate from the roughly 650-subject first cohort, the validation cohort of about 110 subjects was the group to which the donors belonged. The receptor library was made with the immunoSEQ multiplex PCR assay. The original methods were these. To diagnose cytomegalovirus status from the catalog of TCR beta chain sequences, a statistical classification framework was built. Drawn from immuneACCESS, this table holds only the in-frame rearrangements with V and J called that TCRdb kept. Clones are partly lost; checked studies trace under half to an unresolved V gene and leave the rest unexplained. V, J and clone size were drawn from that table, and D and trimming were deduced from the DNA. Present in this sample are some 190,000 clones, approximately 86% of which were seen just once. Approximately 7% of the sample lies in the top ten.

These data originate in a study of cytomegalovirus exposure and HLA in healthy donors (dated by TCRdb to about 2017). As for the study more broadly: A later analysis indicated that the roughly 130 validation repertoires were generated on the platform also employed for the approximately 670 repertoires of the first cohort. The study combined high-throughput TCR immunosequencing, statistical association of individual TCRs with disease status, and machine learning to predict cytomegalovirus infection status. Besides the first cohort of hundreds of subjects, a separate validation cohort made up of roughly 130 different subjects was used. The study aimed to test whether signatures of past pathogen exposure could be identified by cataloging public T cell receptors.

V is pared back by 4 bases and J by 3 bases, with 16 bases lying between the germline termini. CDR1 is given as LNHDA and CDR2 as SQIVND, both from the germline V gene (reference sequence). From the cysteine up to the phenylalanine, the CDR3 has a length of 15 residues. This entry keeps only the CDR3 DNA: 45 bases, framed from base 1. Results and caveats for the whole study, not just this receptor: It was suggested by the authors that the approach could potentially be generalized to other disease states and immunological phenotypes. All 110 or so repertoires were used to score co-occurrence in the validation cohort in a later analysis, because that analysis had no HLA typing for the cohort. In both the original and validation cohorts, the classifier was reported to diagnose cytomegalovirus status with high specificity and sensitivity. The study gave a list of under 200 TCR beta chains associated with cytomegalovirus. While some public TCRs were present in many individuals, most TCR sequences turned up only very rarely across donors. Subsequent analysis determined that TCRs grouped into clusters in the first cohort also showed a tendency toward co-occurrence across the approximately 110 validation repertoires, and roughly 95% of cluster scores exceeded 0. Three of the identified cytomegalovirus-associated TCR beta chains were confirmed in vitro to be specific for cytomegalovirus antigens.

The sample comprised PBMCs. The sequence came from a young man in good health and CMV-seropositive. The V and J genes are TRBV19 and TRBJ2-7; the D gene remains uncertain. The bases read TGTGCCAGTAGTACGAGGCCAGGTCTTCTCTACGAGCAGTACTTC. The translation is CASSTRPGLLYEQYF.